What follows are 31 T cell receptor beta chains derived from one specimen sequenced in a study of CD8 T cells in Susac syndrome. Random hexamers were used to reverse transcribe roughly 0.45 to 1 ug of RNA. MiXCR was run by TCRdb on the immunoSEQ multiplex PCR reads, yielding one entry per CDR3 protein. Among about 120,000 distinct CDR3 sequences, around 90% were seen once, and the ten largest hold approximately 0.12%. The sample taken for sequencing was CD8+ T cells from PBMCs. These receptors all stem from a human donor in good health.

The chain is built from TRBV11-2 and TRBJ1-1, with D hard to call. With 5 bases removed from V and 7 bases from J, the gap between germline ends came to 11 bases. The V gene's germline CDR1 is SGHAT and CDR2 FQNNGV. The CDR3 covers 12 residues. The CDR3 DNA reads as TGTGCCAGCAGCGAAGGTCAGGTTGAAGCTTTCTTT. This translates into CASSEGQVEAFF.

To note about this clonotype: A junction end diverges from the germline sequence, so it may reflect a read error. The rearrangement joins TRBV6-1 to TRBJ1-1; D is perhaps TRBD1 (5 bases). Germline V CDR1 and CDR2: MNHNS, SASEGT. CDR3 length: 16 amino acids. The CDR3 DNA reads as TGTGCCAGCAGCTTCGGACCCAACACCGGGGCAACTGAAGCTTCCTTT. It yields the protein CASSFGPNTGATEASF.

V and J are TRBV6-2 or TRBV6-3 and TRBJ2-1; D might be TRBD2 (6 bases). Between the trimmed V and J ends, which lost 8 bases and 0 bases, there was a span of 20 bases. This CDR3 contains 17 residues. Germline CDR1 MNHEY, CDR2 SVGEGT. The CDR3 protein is CASSVWQLADSYNEQFF. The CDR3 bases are TGTGCCAGCTCCGTCTGGCAACTAGCCGACTCCTACAATGAGCAGTTCTTC.

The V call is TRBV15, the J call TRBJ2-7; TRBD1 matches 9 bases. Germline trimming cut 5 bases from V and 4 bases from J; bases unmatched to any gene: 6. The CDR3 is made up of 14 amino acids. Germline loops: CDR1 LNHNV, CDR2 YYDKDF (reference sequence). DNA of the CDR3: TGTGCCACCAGCCGGGACAGGGAATTTTACGAGCAGTACTTC. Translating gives CATSRDREFYEQYF.

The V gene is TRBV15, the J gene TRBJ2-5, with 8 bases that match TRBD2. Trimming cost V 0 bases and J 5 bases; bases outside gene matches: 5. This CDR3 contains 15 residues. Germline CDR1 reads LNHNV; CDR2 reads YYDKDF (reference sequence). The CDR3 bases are TGTGCCACCAGCAGAGAGGCGGGGGGAAGGGAGACCCAGTACTTC. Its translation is CATSREAGGRETQYF. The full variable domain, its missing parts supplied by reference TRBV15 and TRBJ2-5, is DAMVIQNPRYQVTQFGKPVTLSCSQTLNHNVMYWYQQKSSQAPKLLFHYYDKDFNNEADTPDNFQSRRPNTSFCFLDIRSPGLGDTAMYLCATSREAGGRETQYFGPGTRLLVL.

CDR3 coding DNA: TGTGCCAGCAGTTACTCTCGGCTAGTATTAGAGACCCAGTACTTC. Translated, it gives CASSYSRLVLETQYF. J is TRBJ2-5 and V is TRBV6-5; D remains unclear. CDR1 MNHEY and CDR2 SVGAGI come from the germline V gene. V lost 0 bases and J lost 4, with 12 bases in between. The CDR3 is 15 amino acids.

The CDR3: CASSSGGRGSGANVLTF. The CDR3 DNA sequence: TGTGCCAGCAGCAGCGGGGGGCGCGGCTCTGGGGCCAACGTCCTGACTTTC. The V gene is TRBV7-3, the J gene TRBJ2-6; 9 bases match TRBD2. This CDR3 contains 17 residues. The germline CDR1 and CDR2 sequences are SGHTA and FQGTGA. Trimming took 5 bases from V and 0 from J; bases not matched to a gene: 5.

The CDR3 nucleotides are TGTGCCAGTAGCGCACAGGGGGCACGGCAGTACTTC. Its translation: CASSAQGARQYF. The genes are TRBV19 and TRBJ2-7; 9 bases agree with TRBD1. After removal of 6 bases from V and 9 bases from J, the junction contained 6 bases not matched to a gene. The germline V gene encodes CDR1 LNHDA and CDR2 SQIVND (reference sequence). The CDR3 spans 12 residues.

This chain's CDR3 is CASSQGSDTGELFF. DNA of the CDR3: TGTGCCAGCAGCCAAGGGTCTGACACCGGGGAGCTGTTTTTT. This rearrangement joins TRBV3-1 to TRBJ2-2; D is undetermined. CDR1 and CDR2 from the germline V gene are LGHDT and YNNKEL (reference sequence). The V and J ends lost 1 base and 3 bases respectively, with 6 bases between them. The CDR3 loop spans 14 amino acids.

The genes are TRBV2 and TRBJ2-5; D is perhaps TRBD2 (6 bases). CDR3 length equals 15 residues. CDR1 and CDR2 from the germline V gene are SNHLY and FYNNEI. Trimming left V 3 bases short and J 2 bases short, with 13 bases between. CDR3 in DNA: TGTGCCAGCAGTGAGCGGGGAAACGGTCAAGAGACCCAGTACTTC. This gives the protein CASSERGNGQETQYF. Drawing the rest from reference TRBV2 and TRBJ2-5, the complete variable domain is EPEVTQTPSHQVTQMGQEVILRCVPISNHLYFYWYRQILGQKVEFLVSFYNNEISEKSEIFDDQFSVERPDGSNFTLKIRSTKLEDSAMYFCASSERGNGQETQYFGPGTRLLVL.

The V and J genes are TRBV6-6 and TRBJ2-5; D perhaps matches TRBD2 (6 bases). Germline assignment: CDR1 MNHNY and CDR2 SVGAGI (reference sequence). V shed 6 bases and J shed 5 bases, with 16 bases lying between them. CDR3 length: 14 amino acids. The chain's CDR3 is CASRLGLPKETQYF. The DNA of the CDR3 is TGTGCCAGCAGGCTGGGACTTCCCAAGGAGACCCAGTACTTC.

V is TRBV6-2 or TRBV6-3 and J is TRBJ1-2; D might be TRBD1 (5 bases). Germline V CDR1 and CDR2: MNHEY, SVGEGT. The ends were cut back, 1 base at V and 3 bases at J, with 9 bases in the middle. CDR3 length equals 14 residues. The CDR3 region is CASSYFPRDYGYTF. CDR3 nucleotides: TGTGCCAGCAGTTACTTTCCCAGGGACTATGGCTACACCTTC.

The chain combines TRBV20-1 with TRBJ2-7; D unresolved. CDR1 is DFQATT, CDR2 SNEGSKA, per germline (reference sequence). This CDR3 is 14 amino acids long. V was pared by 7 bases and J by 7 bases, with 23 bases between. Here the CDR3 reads CSVPPPGRVGEQYF. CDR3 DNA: TGCAGTGTTCCCCCTCCGGGCCGAGTGGGGGAGCAGTACTTC.

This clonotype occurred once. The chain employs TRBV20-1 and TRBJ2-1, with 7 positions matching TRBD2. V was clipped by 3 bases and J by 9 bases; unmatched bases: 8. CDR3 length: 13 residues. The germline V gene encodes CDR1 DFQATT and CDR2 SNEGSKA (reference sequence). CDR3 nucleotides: TGCAGTGCTAGGTGGGAGGGCCTTAGTGAGCAGTTCTTC. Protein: CSARWEGLSEQFF.

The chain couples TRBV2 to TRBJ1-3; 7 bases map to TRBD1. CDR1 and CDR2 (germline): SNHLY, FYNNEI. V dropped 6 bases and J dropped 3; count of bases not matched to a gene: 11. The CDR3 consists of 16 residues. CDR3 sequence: CASSLFETGSGNTIYF. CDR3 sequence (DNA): TGTGCCAGCAGCCTTTTCGAGACAGGGAGTGGAAACACCATATATTTT.

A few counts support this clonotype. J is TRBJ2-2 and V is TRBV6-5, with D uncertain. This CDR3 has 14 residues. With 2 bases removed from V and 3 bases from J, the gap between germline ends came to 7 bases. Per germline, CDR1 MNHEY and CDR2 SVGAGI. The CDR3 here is CASSYRGDTGELFF. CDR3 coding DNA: TGTGCCAGCAGTTACCGCGGCGACACCGGGGAGCTGTTTTTT.

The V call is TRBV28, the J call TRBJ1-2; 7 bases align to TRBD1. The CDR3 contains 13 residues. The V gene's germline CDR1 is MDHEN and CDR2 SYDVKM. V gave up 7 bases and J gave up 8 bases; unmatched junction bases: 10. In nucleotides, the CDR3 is TGTGCCAGCACGGGGGAGGGGGCAGGGGGCTACACCTTC. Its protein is CASTGEGAGGYTF.

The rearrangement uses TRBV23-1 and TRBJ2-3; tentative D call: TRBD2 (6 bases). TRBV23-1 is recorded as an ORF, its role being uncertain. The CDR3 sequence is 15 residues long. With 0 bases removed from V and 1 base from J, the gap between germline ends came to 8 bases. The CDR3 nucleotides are TGCGCCAGCAGTCAATCTGGGACTTGCACAGATACGCAGTATTTT. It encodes CASSQSGTCTDTQYF.

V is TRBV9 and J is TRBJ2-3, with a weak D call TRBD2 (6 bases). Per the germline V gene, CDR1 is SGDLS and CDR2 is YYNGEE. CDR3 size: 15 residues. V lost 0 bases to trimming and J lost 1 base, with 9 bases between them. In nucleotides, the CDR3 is TGTGCCAGCAGCGTAGGAGGAGGGGGCACAGATACGCAGTATTTT. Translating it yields CASSVGGGGTDTQYF.

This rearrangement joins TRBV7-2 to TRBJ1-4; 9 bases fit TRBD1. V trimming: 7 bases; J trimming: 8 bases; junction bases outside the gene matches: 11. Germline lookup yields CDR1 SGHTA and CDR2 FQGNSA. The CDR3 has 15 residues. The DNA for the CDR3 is TGTGCCAGCAACCTACACGGGACAGGGAGCGAAAAACTGTTTTTT. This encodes CASNLHGTGSEKLFF. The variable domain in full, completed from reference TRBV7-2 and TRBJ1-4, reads GAGVSQSPSNKVTEKGKDVELRCDPISGHTALYWYRQSLGQGLEFLIYFQGNSAPDKSGLPSDRFSAERTGGSVSTLTIQRTQQEDSAVYLCASNLHGTGSEKLFFGSGTQLSVL.

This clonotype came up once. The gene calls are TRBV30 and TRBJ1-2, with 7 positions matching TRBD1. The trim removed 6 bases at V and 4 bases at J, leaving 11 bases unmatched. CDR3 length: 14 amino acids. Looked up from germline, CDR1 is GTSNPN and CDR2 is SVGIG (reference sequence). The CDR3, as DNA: TGTGCCTGCCTCGACGGGGGACAGCTCTATGGCTACACCTTC. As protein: CACLDGGQLYGYTF.

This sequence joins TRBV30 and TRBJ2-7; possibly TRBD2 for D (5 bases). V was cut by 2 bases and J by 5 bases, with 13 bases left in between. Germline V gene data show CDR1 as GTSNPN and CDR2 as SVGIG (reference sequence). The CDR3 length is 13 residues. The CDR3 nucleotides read TGTGCCTGGAGTCCCGGACTGATAAACGAGCAGTACTTC. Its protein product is CAWSPGLINEQYF.

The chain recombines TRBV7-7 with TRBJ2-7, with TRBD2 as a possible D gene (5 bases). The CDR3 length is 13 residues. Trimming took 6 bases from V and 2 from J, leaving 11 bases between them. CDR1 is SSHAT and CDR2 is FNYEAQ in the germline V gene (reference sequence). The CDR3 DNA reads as TGTGCCAGCAGTCCTCCCGGGGCCTACGAGCAGTACTTC. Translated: CASSPPGAYEQYF.

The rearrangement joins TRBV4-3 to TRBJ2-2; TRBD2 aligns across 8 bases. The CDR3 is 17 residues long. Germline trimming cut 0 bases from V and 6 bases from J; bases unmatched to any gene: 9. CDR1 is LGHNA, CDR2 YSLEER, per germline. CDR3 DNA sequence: TGCGCCAGCAGCCAAGATAGCGGCCGAGCGGGGGCCGGGGAGCTGTTTTTT. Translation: CASSQDSGRAGAGELFF.

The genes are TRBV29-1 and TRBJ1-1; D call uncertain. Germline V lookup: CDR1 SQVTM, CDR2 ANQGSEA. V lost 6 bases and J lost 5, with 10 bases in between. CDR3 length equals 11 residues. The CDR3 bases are TGCAGCGTCCCGAGTGGGACTGAAGCTTTCTTT. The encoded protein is CSVPSGTEAFF.

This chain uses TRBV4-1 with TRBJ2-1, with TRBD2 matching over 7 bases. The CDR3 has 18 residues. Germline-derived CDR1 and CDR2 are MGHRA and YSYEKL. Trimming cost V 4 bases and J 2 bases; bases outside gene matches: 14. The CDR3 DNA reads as TGCGCCAGCAGCCGGGAGGGAGGGGCAGGGTCGACCTACAATGAGCAGTTCTTC. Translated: CASSREGGAGSTYNEQFF.

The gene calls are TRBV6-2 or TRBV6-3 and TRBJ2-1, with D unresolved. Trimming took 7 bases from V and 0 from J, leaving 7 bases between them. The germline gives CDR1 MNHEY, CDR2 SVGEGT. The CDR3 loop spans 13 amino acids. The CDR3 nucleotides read TGTGCCAGCATGCGGTACTCCTACAATGAGCAGTTCTTC. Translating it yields CASMRYSYNEQFF.

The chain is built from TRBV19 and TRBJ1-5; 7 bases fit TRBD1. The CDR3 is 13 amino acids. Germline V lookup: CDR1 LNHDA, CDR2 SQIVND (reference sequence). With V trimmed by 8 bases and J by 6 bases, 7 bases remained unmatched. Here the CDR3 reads CASEDRAGQPQHF. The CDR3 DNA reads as TGTGCCAGTGAAGACAGGGCAGGTCAGCCCCAGCATTTT.

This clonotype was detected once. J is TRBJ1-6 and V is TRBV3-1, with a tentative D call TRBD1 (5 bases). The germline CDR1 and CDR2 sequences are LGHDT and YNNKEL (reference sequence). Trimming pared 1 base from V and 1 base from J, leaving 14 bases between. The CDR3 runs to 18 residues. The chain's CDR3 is CASSQARGAVSYNSPLHF. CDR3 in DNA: TGTGCCAGCAGCCAAGCCCGAGGGGCAGTATCCTATAATTCACCCCTCCACTTT. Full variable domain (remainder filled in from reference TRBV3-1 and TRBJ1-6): DTAVSQTPKYLVTQMGNDKSIKCEQNLGHDTMYWYKQDSKKFLKIMFSYNNKELIINETVPNRFSPKSPDKAHLNLHINSLELGDSAVYFCASSQARGAVSYNSPLHFGNGTRLTVT.

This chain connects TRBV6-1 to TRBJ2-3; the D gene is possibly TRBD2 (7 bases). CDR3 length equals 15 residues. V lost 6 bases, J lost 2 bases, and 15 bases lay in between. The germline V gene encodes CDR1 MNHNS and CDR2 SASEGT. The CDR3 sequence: CASSDLGGPTDTQYF. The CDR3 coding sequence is TGTGCCAGCAGCGACCTGGGGGGGCCCACAGATACGCAGTATTTT.

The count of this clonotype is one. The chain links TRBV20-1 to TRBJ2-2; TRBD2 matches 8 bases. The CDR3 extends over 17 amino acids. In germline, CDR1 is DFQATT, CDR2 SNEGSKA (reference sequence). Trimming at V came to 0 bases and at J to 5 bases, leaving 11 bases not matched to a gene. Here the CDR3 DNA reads TGCAGTGCTAGAGATGCGGTAGCGGGGATTGGGACCGGGGAGCTGTTTTTT. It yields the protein CSARDAVAGIGTGELFF.